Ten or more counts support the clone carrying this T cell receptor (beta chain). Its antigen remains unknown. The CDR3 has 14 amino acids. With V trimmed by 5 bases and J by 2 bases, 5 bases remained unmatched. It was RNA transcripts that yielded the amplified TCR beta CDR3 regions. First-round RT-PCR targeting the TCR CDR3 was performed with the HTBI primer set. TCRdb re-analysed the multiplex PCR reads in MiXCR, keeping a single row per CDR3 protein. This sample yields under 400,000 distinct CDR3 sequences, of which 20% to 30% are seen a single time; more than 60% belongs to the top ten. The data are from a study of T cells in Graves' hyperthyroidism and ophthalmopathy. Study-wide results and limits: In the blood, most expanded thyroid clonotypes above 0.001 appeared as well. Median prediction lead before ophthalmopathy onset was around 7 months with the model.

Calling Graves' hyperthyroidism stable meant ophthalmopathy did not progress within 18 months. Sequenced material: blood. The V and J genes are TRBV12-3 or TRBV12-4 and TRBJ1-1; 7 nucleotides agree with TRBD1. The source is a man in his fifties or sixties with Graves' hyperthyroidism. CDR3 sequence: CASSTGTANTEAFF. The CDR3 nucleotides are TGTGCCAGCAGTACCGGGACAGCCAACACTGAAGCTTTCTTT.